These 15 T cell receptor beta chains came from one sample sequenced in a study of T cells in Graves' hyperthyroidism and ophthalmopathy. Researchers amplified the TCR beta CDR3 regions from RNA transcripts. HTBI primers were employed in a first-round RT-PCR of the TCR CDR3. From the multiplex PCR reads, TCRdb called clonotypes with MiXCR, one entry per CDR3 protein. This sample has roughly 500,000 distinct CDR3 sequences, with approximately 48% found just once. Sequences were obtained from peripheral blood or thyroid tissue (not recorded which). The origin of the receptors is an adult woman with Graves' disease, either hyperthyroidism or ophthalmopathy (not recorded which).

This CDR3 reads CAISESMRLGQETQYF. The CDR3 DNA sequence: TGTGCCATCAGTGAGTCGATGAGACTAGGGCAAGAGACCCAGTACTTC. This rearrangement joins TRBV10-3 to TRBJ2-5, with D possibly being TRBD2 (6 bases). Trimming shortened V by 0 bases and J by 2 bases, and 13 bases separated the two germline ends. The CDR3 consists of 16 residues. From germline, CDR1 is ENHRY and CDR2 SYGVKD.

The rearrangement joins TRBV10-3 to TRBJ1-1; no definite D call. Germline CDR1 ENHRY, CDR2 SYGVKD. The V and J ends lost 7 bases and 1 base respectively, with 13 bases between them. This CDR3 is 14 amino acids long. CDR3 in DNA: TGTGCCATCACAAGGCAGTGGGAGAACACTGAAGCTTTCTTT. It yields the protein CAITRQWENTEAFF.

Details on this clonotype: Likely a read error: the CDR3 ends without its conserved phenylalanine or tryptophan. The chain employs TRBV7-4 and TRBJ1-5; 7 bases line up with TRBD1. The CDR3 spans 14 residues. Germline assignment: CDR1 SGHVT and CDR2 SQSDAQ. This chain's CDR3 is CASSLQGSNQPQHL. The CDR3 DNA follows: TGCGCCAGCAGCCTACAGGGGAGCAATCAGCCCCAGCATTTA.

The chain joins TRBV29-1 to TRBJ2-5; 7 nucleotides line up with TRBD2. With 4 bases clipped from V and 5 bases from J, the junction kept 13 bases outside the gene matches. Germline V gene lookup returns CDR1 SQVTM and CDR2 ANQGSEA. This CDR3 has 15 residues. DNA for the CDR3: TGCAGCGTTGGGGGGGGACGACTGCAGTGGGAGACCCAGTACTTC. It translates to CSVGGGRLQWETQYF. The full variable domain, rest sourced from reference TRBV29-1 and TRBJ2-5, is SAVISQKPSRDICQRGTSLTIQCQVDSQVTMMFWYRQQPGQSLTLIATANQGSEATYESGFVIDKFPISRPNLTFSTLTVSNMSPEDSSIYLCSVGGGRLQWETQYFGPGTRLLVL.

This clonotype was detected ten times or more. The V gene is TRBV29-1, the J gene TRBJ2-5, with 7 bases lining up with TRBD1. The CDR3 totals 14 residues. Germline CDR1 and CDR2: SQVTM and ANQGSEA. Germline trimming cut 8 bases from V and 0 bases from J; bases unmatched to any gene: 9. The CDR3 DNA sequence: TGCAGCATACGACAGGGTGTGGACCAAGAGACCCAGTACTTC. Its translation: CSIRQGVDQETQYF. The whole variable domain, remainder taken from reference TRBV29-1 and TRBJ2-5, is SAVISQKPSRDICQRGTSLTIQCQVDSQVTMMFWYRQQPGQSLTLIATANQGSEATYESGFVIDKFPISRPNLTFSTLTVSNMSPEDSSIYLCSIRQGVDQETQYFGPGTRLLVL.

The chain joins TRBV24-1 to TRBJ2-3; D ambiguous. The germline V and J ends were trimmed by 0 bases and 5 bases, with 5 bases remaining between them. The V gene's germline CDR1 is KGHDR and CDR2 SFDVKD. The CDR3 extends over 13 amino acids. In DNA, the CDR3 is TGTGCCACCAGTGATTTGTGGGGAGATACGCAGTATTTT. Translating gives CATSDLWGDTQYF.

The chain uses TRBV2 and TRBJ1-6; the D gene is possibly TRBD1 (6 bases). The CDR3 covers 12 residues. Trimming left V 8 bases short and J 8 bases short, with 10 bases between. In germline, CDR1 is SNHLY, CDR2 FYNNEI. The CDR3 loop is CASEEGDSPLHF. The CDR3 DNA is TGTGCCAGCGAGGAGGGGGATTCACCCCTCCACTTT.

This clonotype occurred a few times. The chain has TRBV15 and TRBJ1-4; D uncertain. The CDR3 length is 13 residues. Germline values: CDR1 LNHNV, CDR2 YYDKDF (reference sequence). Trimming stripped 3 bases from V and 8 bases from J, with 10 bases between. Here the CDR3 DNA reads TGTGCCACCAGCAGTCCACGTGGGGAAAAACTGTTTTTT. Protein: CATSSPRGEKLFF.

The chain has TRBV2 and TRBJ1-5, with no clear D. The CDR3 covers 13 residues. Germline values: CDR1 SNHLY, CDR2 FYNNEI. The V gene lost 4 bases and the J gene lost 11 bases, with 15 bases spanning the gap. The CDR3 here is CASSVRAAETQHF. As DNA, the CDR3 is TGTGCCAGCAGTGTTAGGGCTGCGGAGACCCAGCATTTT.

This chain links TRBV7-9 with TRBJ1-4, with D unclear. This CDR3 spans 17 amino acids. Looked up from germline, CDR1 is SEHNR and CDR2 is FQNEAQ (reference sequence). V lost 5 bases to trimming and J lost 5 bases, with 21 bases between them. CDR3 bases: TGTGCCAGCAGCCCAGGCGTTTCTAACCCGATAAATGAAAAACTGTTTTTT. Its translation: CASSPGVSNPINEKLFF.

This sequence joins TRBV2 and TRBJ1-2; the match to TRBD1 covers 9 bases. This CDR3 spans 15 amino acids. CDR1 and CDR2 (germline): SNHLY, FYNNEI. J lost 3 bases, V lost 6 bases, and 8 bases had no gene match. The CDR3 loop reads CASRSKGQGDYGYTF. Written as DNA, the CDR3 is TGTGCCAGCAGATCAAAGGGACAGGGTGACTATGGCTACACCTTC.

This clonotype was detected ten times or more. J is TRBJ2-7 and V is TRBV10-3; 7 bases are shared with TRBD2. This CDR3 contains 14 residues. Germline V gives CDR1 ENHRY, CDR2 SYGVKD. The V and J ends lost 5 bases and 0 bases, in that order; junction bases with no gene match: 4. CDR3 coding DNA: TGTGCCATCAGTTACGGGACTATCTCCTACGAGCAGTACTTC. Translated, it gives CAISYGTISYEQYF.

This clonotype was seen ten or more times. This chain uses TRBV6-5 with TRBJ1-5; no reliable D call. Per the germline V gene, CDR1 is MNHEY and CDR2 is SVGAGI. Trimming took 6 bases from V and 9 from J, leaving 15 bases between them. The CDR3 is 13 amino acids. CDR3 in DNA: TGTGCCAGCAGCCTCCTAGGAGACGGGCCCCAGCATTTT. This gives the protein CASSLLGDGPQHF.

This clonotype has more than one count but fewer than ten. This chain connects TRBV20-1 to TRBJ2-5; 11 nucleotides align to TRBD1. The V gene end was trimmed by 3 bases and the J gene end by 7 bases; junction bases not matched to a gene: 19. This CDR3 has 18 residues. Germline V gene data show CDR1 as DFQATT and CDR2 as SNEGSKA (reference sequence). The CDR3 DNA sequence: TGCAGTGCTAGGGGGCTGGGACAGGGGGGACGAGTCTATGGGACCCAGTACTTC. This gives the protein CSARGLGQGGRVYGTQYF.

A single count supports this clonotype. The J gene is TRBJ2-2, the V gene TRBV20-1; possible D gene TRBD2, 6 bases. This CDR3 has 14 residues. Per germline, CDR1 DFQATT and CDR2 SNEGSKA (reference sequence). The V gene lost 3 bases and the J gene lost 2 bases, with 10 bases spanning the gap. The CDR3, as DNA: TGCAGTGCTAGGGCGGGGCTAAACACCGGGGAGCTGTTTTTT. This codes for CSARAGLNTGELFF.